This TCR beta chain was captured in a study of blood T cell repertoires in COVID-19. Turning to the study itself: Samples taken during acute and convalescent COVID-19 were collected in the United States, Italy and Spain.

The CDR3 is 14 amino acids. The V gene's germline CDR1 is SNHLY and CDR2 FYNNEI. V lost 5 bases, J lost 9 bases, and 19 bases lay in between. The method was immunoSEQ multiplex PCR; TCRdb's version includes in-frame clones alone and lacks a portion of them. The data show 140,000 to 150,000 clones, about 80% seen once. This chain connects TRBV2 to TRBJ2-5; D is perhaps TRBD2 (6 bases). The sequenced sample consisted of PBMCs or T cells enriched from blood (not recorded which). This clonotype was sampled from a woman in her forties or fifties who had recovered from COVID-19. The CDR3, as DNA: TGTGCCAGCAGTCCGGTGGGCGGGGTGCAGGCCCAGTACTTC. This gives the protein CASSPVGGVQAQYF.